Reported below is one T cell receptor beta chain. What it binds is unknown. By flow cytometry, patients selected for sequencing had shown an expansion of CD8+CD57+ cells. The patients all had a severe acquired aplastic anemia diagnosis. Patients had received no therapy at the time of blood sampling. CDR1 is SGHRS and CDR2 is YFSETQ in the germline V gene. CDR3 length equals 11 residues. Trimming cost V 0 bases and J 9 bases, with 7 bases left between them. The source of the sample is a study of CD8+CD57+ T cells in acquired aplastic anemia. Regarding the study as a whole: A set of 25 to 30 CD8+ CDR3 sequences was shared between patients and controls, and these sequences appeared highly expressed in patients.

Profiles of TCR beta VDJ and CDR3 were generated from a genomic DNA template. TCRdb re-derived calls from the reads in MiXCR, one entry per CDR3 protein. The table lists approximately 190,000 distinct CDR3 sequences, approximately 48% of them singletons. Sequencing was done on a sample of sorted CD4+, CD8+, or CD8+CD57+ T cells (not recorded which) from PBMCs. The sequence was collected from a human donor with aplastic anemia. V is TRBV5-1 and J is TRBJ2-7, with D possibly TRBD1 on 5 matching bases. The CDR3 loop is CASSLGQGQYF. The CDR3 bases are TGCGCCAGCAGCTTGGGGCAGGGGCAGTACTTC.